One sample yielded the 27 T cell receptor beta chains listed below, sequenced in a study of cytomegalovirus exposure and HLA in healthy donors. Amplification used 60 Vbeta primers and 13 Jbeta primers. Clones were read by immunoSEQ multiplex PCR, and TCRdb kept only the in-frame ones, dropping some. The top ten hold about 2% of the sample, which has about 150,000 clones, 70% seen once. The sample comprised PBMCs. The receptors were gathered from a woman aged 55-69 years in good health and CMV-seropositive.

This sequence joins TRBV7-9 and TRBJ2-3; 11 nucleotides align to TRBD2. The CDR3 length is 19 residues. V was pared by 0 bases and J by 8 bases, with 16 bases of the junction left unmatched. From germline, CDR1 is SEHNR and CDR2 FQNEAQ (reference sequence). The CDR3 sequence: CASSLASRTSGPGRFTQYF. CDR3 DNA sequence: TGTGCCAGCAGCTTAGCGTCCCGGACTAGCGGGCCAGGGAGGTTTACGCAGTATTTT.

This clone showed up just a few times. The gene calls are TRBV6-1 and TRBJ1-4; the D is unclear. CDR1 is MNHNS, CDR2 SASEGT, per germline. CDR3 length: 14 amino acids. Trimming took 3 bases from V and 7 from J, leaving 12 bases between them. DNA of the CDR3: TGTGCCAGCAGTGAGATCAGGCTCAGTGAAAAACTGTTTTTT. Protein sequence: CASSEIRLSEKLFF.

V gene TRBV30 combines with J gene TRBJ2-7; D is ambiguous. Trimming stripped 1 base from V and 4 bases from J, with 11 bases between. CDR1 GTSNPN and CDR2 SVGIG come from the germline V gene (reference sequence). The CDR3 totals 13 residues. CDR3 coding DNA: TGTGCCTGGAGTGACTCATCCGCATACGAGCAGTACTTC. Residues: CAWSDSSAYEQYF.

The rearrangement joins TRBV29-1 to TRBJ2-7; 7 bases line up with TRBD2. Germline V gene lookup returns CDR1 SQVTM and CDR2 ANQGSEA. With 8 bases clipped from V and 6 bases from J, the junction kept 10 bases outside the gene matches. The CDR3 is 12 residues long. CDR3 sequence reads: CSSWGGAGEQYF. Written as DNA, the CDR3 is TGCAGCTCCTGGGGGGGAGCTGGCGAGCAGTACTTC.

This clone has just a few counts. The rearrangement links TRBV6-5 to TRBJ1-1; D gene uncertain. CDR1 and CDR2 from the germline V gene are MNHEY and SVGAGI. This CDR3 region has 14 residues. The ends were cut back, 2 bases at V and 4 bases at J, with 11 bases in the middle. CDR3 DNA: TGTGCCAGCAGTTACGGGCTGGAGGGCACTGAAGCTTTCTTT. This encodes CASSYGLEGTEAFF.

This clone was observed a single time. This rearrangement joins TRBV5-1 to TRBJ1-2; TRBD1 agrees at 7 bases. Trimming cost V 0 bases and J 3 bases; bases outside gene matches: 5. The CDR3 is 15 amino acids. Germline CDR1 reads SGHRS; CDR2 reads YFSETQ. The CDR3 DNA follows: TGCGCCAGCAGCTTGGGTGGGACAGCGGACTATGGCTACACCTTC. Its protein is CASSLGGTADYGYTF.

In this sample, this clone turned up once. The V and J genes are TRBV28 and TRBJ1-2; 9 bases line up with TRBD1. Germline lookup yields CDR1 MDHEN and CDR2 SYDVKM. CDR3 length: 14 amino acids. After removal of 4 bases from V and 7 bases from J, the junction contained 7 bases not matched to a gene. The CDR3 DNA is TGTGCCAGCAGTTCCACAGGGGGCCCGGTTGGCTACACCTTC. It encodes CASSSTGGPVGYTF.

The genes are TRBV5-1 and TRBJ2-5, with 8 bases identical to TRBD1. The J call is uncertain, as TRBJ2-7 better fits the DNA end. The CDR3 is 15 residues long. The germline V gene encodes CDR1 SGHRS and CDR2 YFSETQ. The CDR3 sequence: CASSLGTGEFYEQYF. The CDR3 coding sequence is TGCGCCAGCAGCTTAGGGACAGGTGAATTCTACGAGCAGTACTTC.

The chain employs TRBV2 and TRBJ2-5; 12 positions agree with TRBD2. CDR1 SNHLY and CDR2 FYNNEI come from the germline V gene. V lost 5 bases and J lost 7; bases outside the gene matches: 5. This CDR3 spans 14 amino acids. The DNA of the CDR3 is TGTGCCAGCAGTTCCGGACTAGCGGGGACGACCCAGTACTTC. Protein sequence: CASSSGLAGTTQYF.

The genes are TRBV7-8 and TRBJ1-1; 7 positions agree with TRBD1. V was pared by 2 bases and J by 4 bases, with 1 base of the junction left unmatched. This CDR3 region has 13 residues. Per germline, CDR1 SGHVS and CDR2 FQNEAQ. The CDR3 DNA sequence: TGTGCCAGCAGCTTACGACAGGGCACTGAAGCTTTCTTT. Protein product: CASSLRQGTEAFF. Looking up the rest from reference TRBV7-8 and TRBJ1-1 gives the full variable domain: GAGVSQSPRYKVAKRGQDVALRCDPISGHVSLFWYQQALGQGPEFLTYFQNEAQLDKSGLPSDRFFAERPEGSVSTLKIQRTQQEDSAVYLCASSLRQGTEAFFGQGTRLTVV.

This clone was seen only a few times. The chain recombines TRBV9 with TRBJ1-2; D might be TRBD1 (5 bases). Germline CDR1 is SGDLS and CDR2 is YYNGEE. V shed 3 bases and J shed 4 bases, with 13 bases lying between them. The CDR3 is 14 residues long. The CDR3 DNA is TGTGCCAGCAGCGCAGGGCTTCAGGGCTATGGCTACACCTTC. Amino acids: CASSAGLQGYGYTF.

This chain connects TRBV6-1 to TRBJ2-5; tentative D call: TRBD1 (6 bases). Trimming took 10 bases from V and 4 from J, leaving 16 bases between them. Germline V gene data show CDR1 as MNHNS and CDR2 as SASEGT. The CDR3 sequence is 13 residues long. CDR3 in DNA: TGTGCCACCGCAAAGGGGGTTCTAGAGACCCAGTACTTC. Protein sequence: CATAKGVLETQYF.

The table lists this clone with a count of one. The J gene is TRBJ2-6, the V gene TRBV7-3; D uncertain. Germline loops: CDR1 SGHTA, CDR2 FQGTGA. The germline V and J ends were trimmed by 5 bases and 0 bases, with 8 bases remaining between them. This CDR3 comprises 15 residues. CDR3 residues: CASSTALSGANVLTF. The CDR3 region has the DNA TGTGCCAGCAGCACAGCCCTCTCTGGGGCCAACGTCCTGACTTTC.

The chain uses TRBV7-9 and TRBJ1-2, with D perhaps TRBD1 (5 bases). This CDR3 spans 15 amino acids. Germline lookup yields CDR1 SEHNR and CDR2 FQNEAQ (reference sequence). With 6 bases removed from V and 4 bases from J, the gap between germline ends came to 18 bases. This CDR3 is CASSPGSGQGYGYTF. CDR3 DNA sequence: TGTGCCAGCAGTCCAGGGAGCGGGCAAGGCTATGGCTACACCTTC.

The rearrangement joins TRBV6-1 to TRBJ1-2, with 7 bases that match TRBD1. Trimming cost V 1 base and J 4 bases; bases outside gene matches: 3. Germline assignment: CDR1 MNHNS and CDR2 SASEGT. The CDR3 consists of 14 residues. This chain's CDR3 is CASSEGPGGYGYTF. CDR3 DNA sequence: TGTGCCAGCAGTGAAGGCCCAGGGGGCTATGGCTACACCTTC.

This CDR3 reads CASSLRRDRGLNTEAFF. CDR3 in DNA: TGTGCCAGCAGCCTTCGTAGGGACAGGGGACTGAACACTGAAGCTTTCTTT. The chain is built from TRBV14 and TRBJ1-1, with TRBD1 matching 10 bases. The ends lost 4 bases at V and 0 bases at J; junction bases unmatched: 8. Germline V gene data show CDR1 as SGHDN and CDR2 as FVKESK. This CDR3 has 17 amino acids.

DNA for the CDR3: TGTGCCAGCAGCCAAGTCGGCACAGATACGCAGTATTTT. Its protein product is CASSQVGTDTQYF. The chain recombines TRBV14 with TRBJ2-3; no clear D. This CDR3 spans 13 amino acids. The germline CDR1 and CDR2 sequences are SGHDN and FVKESK. V lost 1 base and J 1 base, leaving 3 bases between the germline ends.

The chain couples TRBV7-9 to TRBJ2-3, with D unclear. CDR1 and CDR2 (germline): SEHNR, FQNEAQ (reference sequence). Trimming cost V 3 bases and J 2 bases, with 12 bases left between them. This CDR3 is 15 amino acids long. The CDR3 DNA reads TGTGCCAGCAGCTTGAAAAATACACACACAGATACGCAGTATTTT. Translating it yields CASSLKNTHTDTQYF.

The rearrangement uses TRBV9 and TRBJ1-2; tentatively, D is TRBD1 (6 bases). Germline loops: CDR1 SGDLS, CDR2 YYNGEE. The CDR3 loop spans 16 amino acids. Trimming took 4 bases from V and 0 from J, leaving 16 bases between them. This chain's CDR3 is CASSTHTGTTNYGYTF. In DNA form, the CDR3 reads TGTGCCAGCAGCACCCACACCGGGACAACTAACTATGGCTACACCTTC.

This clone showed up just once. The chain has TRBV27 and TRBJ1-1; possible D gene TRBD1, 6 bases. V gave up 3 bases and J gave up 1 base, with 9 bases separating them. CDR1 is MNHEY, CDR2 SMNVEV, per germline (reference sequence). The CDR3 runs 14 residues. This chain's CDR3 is CASSLRGQNTEAFF. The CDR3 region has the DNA TGTGCCAGCAGTTTGAGGGGACAGAACACTGAAGCTTTCTTT.

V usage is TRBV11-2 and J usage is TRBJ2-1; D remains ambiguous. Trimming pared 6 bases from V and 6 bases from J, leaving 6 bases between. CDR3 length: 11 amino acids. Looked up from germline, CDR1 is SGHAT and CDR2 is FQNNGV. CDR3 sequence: CASSLPNEQFF. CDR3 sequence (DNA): TGTGCCAGCAGTCTTCCCAATGAGCAGTTCTTC.

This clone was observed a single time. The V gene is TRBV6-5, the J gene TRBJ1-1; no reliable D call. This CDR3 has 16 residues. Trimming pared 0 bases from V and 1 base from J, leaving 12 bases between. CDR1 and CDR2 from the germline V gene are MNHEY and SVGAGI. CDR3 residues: CASSYSNAPGNTEAFF. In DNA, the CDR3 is TGTGCCAGCAGTTACTCGAACGCCCCAGGGAACACTGAAGCTTTCTTT.

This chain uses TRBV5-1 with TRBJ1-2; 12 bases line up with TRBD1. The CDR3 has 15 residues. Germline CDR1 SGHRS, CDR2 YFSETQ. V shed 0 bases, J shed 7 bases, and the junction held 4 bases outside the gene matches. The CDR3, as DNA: TGCGCCAGCAGCTTGGGGGGACAGGGGGCGTTTGGCTACACCTTC. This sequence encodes CASSLGGQGAFGYTF.

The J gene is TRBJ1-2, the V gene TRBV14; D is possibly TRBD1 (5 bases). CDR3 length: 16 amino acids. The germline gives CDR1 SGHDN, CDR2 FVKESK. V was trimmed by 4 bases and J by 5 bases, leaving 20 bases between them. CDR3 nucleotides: TGTGCCAGCAGCCCCTGGGGCGGGGTCGCTGAGTATGGCTACACCTTC. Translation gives CASSPWGGVAEYGYTF.

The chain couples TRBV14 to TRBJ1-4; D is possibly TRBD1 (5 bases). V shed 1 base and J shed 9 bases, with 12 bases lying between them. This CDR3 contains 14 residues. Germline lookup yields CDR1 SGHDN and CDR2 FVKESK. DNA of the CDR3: TGTGCCAGCAGCCAAGGGGGCGGATCGAAAAAACTGTTTTTT. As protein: CASSQGGGSKKLFF.

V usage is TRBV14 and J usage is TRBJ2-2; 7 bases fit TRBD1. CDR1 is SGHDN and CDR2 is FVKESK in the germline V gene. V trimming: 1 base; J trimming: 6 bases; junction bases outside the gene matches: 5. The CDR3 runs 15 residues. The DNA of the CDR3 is TGTGCCAGCAGCCAAGGACAGGGTTTGGCCGGGGAGCTGTTTTTT. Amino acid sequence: CASSQGQGLAGELFF.

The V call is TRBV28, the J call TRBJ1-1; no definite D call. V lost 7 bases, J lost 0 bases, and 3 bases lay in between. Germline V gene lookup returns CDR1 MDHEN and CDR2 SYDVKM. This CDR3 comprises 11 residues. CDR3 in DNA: TGTGCCAGCAACATGAACACTGAAGCTTTCTTT. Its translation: CASNMNTEAFF.